This T cell receptor beta chain was recovered during a study of shared clonotypes between healthy human individuals. The CDR3 loop spans 18 amino acids. The ends lost 7 bases at V and 0 bases at J; junction bases unmatched: 15. In germline, CDR1 is LNHDA, CDR2 SQIVND (reference sequence). Profiling relied on immunoSEQ multiplex PCR, and the TCRdb table lists in-frame clones only, not all of them. Of roughly 2 million clones listed, roughly 95% are singletons. The rearrangement links TRBV19 to TRBJ1-5; 7 bases match TRBD1. Sequencing used naive CD4+ T cells sorted from blood. Subset given: CD45RA+ positively selected. This receptor was identified in a man in his late teens or twenties in good health. The DNA for the CDR3 is TGTGCCAGTACCCGAGACAGGGTCCGTCTTTATAGCAATCAGCCCCAGCATTTT. Amino acid sequence: CASTRDRVRLYSNQPQHF.